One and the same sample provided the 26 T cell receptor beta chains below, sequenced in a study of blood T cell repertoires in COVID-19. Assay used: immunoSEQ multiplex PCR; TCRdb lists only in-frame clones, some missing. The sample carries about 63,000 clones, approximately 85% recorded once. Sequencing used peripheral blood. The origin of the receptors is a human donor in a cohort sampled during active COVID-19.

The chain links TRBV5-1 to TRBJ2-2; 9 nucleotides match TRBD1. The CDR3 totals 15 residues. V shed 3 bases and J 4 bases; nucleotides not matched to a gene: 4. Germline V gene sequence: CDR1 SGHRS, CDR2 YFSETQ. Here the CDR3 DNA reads TGCGCCAGCAGCTCAAGGACAGGGGTCACCGGGGAGCTGTTTTTT. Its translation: CASSSRTGVTGELFF.

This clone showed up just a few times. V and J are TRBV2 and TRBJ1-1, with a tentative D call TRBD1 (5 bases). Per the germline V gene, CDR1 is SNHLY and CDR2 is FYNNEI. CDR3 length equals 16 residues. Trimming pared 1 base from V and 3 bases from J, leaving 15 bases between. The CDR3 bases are TGTGCCAGCAGTGAAGGGCTGGGGGGAGAGGACACTGAAGCTTTCTTT. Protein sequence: CASSEGLGGEDTEAFF.

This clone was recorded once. CDR3 in DNA: TGTGCCAGCAACTGGGGGGGCGCAGAGACTGAAGCTTTCTTT. This gives the protein CASNWGGAETEAFF. The V gene is TRBV28, the J gene TRBJ1-1; a weak D match, TRBD1 (6 bases). The germline gives CDR1 MDHEN, CDR2 SYDVKM. The CDR3 loop spans 14 amino acids. The V end lost 7 bases, the J end lost 5 bases, and 17 bases lay between the germline ends.

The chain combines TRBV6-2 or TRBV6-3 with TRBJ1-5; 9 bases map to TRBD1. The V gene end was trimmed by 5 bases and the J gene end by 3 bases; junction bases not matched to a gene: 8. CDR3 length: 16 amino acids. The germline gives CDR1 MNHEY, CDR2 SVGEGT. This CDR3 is CASSPRQGGDNQPQHF. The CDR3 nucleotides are TGTGCCAGCAGTCCCCGACAGGGGGGAGACAATCAGCCCCAGCATTTT.

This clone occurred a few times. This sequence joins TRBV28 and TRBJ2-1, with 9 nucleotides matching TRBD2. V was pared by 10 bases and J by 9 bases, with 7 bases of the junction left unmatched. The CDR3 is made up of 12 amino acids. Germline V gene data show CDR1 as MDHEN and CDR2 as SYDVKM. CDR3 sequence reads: CATAGTSIEQFF. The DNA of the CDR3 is TGTGCCACCGCCGGGACTAGCATTGAGCAGTTCTTC.

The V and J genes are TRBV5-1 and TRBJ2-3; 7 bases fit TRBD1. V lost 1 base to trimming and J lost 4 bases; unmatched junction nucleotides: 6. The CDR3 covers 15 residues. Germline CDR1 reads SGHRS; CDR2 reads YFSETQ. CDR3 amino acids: CASSLRRQGADTQYF. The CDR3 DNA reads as TGCGCCAGCAGCTTGAGGAGACAGGGAGCAGATACGCAGTATTTT.

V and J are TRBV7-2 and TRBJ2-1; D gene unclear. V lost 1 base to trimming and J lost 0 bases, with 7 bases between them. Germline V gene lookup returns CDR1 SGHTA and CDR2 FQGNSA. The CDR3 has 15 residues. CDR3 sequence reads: CASSLVQNSYNEQFF. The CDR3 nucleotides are TGTGCCAGCAGCTTAGTACAGAACTCCTACAATGAGCAGTTCTTC.

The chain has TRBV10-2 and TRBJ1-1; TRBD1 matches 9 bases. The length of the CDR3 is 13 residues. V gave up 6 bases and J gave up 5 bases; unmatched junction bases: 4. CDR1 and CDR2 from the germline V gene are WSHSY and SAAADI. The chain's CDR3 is CASRDRGRTEAFF. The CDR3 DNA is TGCGCCAGCAGAGACAGGGGGAGGACTGAAGCTTTCTTT.

The CDR3 loop is CASNAVGQGKYEQYF. As DNA, the CDR3 is TGTGCCAGCAACGCGGTGGGACAGGGAAAGTACGAGCAGTACTTC. This rearrangement joins TRBV5-6 to TRBJ2-7; 9 bases are a match to TRBD1. Germline V gives CDR1 SGHDT, CDR2 YYEEEE. The CDR3 spans 15 residues. The trim removed 6 bases at V and 4 bases at J, leaving 11 bases unmatched.

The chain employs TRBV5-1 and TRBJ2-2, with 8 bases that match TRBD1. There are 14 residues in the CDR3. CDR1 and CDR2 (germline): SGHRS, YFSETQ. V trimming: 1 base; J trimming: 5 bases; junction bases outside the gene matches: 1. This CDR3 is CASSLQGATGELFF. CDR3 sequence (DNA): TGCGCCAGCAGCTTGCAGGGGGCGACCGGGGAGCTGTTTTTT.

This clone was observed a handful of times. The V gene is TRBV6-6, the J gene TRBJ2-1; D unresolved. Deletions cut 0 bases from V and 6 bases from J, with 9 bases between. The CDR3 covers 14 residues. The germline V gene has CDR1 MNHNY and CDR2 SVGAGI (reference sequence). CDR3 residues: CASSYSFSSNEQFF. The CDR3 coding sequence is TGTGCCAGCAGTTACTCGTTCAGTTCCAATGAGCAGTTCTTC.

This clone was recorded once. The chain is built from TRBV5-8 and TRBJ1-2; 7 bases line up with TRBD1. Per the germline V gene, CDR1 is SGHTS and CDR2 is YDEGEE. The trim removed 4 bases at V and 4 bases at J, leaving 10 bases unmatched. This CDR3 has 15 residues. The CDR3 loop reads CASSRQSTGSYGYTF. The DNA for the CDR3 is TGTGCCAGCAGCAGGCAATCGACAGGGTCCTATGGCTACACCTTC.

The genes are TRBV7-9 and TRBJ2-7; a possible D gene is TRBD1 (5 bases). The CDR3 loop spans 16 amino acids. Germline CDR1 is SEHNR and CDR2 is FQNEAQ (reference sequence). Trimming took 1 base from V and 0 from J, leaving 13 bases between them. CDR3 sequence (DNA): TGTGCCAGCAGCTTAGGGGGCGGAAGGAGCTCCTACGAGCAGTACTTC. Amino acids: CASSLGGGRSSYEQYF.

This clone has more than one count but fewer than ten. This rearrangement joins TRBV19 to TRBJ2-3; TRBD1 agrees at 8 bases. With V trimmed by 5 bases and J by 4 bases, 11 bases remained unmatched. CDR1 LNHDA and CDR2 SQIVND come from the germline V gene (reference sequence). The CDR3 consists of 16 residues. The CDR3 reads CASSLRTGLFSDTQYF. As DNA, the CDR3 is TGTGCCAGTAGTCTCAGGACAGGGCTTTTCTCAGATACGCAGTATTTT.

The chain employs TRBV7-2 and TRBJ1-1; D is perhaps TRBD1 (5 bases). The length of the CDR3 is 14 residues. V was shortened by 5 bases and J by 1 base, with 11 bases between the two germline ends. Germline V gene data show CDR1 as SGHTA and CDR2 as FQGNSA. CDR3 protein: CASSPRAANTEAFF. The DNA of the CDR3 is TGTGCCAGCAGCCCCAGGGCAGCGAACACTGAAGCTTTCTTT.

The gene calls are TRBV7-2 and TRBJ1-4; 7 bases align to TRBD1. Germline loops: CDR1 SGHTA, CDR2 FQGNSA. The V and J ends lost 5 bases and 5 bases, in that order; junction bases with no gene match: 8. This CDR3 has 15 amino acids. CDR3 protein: CASSPETGMNEKLFF. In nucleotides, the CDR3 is TGTGCCAGCAGCCCTGAGACAGGGATGAATGAAAAACTGTTTTTT.

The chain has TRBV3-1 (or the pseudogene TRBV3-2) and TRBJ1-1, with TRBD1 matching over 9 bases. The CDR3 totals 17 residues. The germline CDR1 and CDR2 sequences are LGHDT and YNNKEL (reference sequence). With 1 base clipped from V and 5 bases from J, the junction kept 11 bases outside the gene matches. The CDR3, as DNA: TGTGCCAGCAGCCAAGTAGGAGGGACAGGGTCGGGAACTGAAGCTTTCTTT. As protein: CASSQVGGTGSGTEAFF.

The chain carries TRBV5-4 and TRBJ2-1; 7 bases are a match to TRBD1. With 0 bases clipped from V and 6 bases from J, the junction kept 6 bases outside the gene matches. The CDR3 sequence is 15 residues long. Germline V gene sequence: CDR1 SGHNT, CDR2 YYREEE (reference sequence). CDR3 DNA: TGTGCCAGCAGCTTGGAGGACAGGCCCTCCAATGAGCAGTTCTTC. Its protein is CASSLEDRPSNEQFF.

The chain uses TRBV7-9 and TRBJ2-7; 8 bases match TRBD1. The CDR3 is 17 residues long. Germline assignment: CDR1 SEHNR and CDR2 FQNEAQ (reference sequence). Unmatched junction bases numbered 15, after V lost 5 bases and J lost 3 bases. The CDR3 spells CASSNGDIRTGYYEQYF. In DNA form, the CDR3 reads TGTGCCAGCAGCAACGGCGACATACGGACAGGGTACTACGAGCAGTACTTC.

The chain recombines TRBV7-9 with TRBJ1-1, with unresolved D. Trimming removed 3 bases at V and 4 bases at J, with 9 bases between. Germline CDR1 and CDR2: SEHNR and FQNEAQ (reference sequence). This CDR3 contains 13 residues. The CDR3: CASSFAPGTEAFF. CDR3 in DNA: TGTGCCAGCAGCTTCGCCCCCGGCACTGAAGCTTTCTTT.

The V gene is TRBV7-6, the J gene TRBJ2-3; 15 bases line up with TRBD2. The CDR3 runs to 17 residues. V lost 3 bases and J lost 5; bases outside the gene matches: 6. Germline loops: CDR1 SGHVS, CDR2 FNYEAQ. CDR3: CASSLAGTSGGQDTQYF. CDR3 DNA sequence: TGTGCCAGCAGCTTGGCTGGGACTAGCGGGGGGCAAGATACGCAGTATTTT.

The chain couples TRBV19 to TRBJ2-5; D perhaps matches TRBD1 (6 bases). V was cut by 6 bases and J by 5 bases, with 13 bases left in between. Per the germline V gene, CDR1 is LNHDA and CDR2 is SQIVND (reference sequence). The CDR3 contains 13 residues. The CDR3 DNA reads TGTGCCAGTAGATACGACAGGTCCGAGACCCAGTACTTC. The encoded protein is CASRYDRSETQYF.

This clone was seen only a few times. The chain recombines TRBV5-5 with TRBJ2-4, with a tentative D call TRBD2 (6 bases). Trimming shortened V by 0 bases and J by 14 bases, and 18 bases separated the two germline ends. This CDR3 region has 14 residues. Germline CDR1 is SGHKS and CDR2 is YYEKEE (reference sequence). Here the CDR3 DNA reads TGTGCCAGCAGCTTGGGGACCCCGGGACTCCCAGAGTACTTC. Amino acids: CASSLGTPGLPEYF. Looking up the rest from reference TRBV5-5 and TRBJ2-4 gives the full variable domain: DAGVTQSPTHLIKTRGQQVTLRCSPISGHKSVSWYQQVLGQGPQFIFQYYEKEERGRGNFPDRFSARQFPNYSSELNVNALLLGDSALYLCASSLGTPGLPEYFGAGTRLSVL.

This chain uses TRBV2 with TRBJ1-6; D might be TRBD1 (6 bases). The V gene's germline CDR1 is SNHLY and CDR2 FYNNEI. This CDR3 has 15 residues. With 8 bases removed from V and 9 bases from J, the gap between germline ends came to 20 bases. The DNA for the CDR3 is TGTGCCAGCTCCCCGGAGGCAGGGACAACTTCACCCCTCCACTTT. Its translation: CASSPEAGTTSPLHF.

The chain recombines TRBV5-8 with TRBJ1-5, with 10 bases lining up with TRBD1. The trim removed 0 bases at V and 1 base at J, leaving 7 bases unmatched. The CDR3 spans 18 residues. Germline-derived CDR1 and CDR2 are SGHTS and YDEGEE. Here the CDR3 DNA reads TGTGCCAGCAGCTTGGCCGACAGGGGGCTGTTCAGCAATCAGCCCCAGCATTTT. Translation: CASSLADRGLFSNQPQHF.

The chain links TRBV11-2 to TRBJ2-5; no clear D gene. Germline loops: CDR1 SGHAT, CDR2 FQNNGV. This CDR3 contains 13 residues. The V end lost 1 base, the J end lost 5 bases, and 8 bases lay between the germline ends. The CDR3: CASSLGLGETQYF. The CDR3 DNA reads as TGTGCCAGCAGCTTAGGACTGGGTGAGACCCAGTACTTC.